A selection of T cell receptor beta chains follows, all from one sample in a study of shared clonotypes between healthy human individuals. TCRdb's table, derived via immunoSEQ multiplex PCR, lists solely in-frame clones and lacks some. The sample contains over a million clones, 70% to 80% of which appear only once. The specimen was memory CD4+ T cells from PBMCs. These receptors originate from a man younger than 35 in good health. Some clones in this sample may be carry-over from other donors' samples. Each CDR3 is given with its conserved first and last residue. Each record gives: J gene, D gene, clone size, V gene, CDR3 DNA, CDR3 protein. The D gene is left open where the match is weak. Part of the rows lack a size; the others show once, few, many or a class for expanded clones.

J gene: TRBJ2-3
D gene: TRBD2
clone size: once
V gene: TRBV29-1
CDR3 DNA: TGCAGCGCAGGTATAGCGGGAGGGACAGATACGCAGTATTTT
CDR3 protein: CSAGIAGGTDTQYF

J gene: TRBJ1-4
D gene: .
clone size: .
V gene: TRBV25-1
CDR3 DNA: TGTGCCAGCAGCCCCGGGACTGCAACTAATGAAAAACTGTTTTTT
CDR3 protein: CASSPGTATNEKLFF

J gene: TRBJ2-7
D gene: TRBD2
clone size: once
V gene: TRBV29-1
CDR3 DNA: TGCAGCGTAATCGGACTAGCGGGGACCTTTTCCTACGAGCAGTACTTC
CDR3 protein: CSVIGLAGTFSYEQYF

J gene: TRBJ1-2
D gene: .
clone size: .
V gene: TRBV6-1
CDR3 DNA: TGTGCCAGCAGTGCAGGACAGCGAGTCTATGGCTACACCTTC
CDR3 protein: CASSAGQRVYGYTF

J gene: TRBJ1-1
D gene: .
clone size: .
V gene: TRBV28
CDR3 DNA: TGTGCCAGCACTCGGGACGGATTACACACTGAAGCTTTCTTT
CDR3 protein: CASTRDGLHTEAFF

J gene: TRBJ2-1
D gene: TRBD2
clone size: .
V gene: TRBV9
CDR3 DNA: TGTGCCAGCAGCGTAGCACTAGCGGGAGGGCCACATGAGCAGTTCTTC
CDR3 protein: CASSVALAGGPHEQFF

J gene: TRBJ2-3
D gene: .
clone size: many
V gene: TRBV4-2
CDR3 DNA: TGTGCCAGCAGCCAAGGACAGGACACAGATACGCAGTATTTT
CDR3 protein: CASSQGQDTDTQYF

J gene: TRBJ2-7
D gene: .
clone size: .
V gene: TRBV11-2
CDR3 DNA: TGTGCCAGCAGCGCAAGTTACGAGCAGTACTTC
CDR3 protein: CASSASYEQYF

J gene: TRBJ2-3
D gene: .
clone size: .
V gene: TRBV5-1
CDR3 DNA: TGCGCCACCGCAGGGGCCACTAGCACAGATACGCAGTATTTT
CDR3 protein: CATAGATSTDTQYF

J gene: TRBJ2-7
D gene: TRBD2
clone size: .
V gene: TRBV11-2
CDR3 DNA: TGTGCCAGCAGCTTATCCGGGAGGCTCTACGAGCAGTACTTC
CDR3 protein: CASSLSGRLYEQYF

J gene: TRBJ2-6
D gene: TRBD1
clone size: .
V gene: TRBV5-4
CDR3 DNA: TGTGCCAGCGAACCGAGGGGGCCTGGGGCCAACGTCCTGACTTTC
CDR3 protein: CASEPRGPGANVLTF

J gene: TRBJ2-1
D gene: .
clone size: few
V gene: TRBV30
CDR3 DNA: TGTGCCTGGAGTGTAATCGGGACTGGGAATGAGCAGTTCTTC
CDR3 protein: CAWSVIGTGNEQFF

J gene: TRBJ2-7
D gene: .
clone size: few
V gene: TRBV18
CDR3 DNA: TGTGCCAGCTCACCAAGGGGGCAGGGAGGGGCCTACGAGCAGTACTTC
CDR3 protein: CASSPRGQGGAYEQYF

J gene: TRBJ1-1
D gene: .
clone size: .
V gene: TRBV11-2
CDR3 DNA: TGTGCCAGCAGCCGACAGGAGGCTGAAGCTTTCTTT
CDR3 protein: CASSRQEAEAFF

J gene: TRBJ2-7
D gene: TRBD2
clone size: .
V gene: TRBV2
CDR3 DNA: TGTGCCAGCAGTGTGGCTAGCGGGAGGACCTACGAGCAGTACTTC
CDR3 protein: CASSVASGRTYEQYF

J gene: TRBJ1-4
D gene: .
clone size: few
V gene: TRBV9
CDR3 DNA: TGTGCCAGCAGCGTAGCGGCAGGGGAGGCTAATGAAAAACTGTTTTTT
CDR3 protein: CASSVAAGEANEKLFF

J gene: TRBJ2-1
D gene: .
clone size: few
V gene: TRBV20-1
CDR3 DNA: TGCAGTACGACAGTCTCCAATGAGCAGTTCTTC
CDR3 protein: CSTTVSNEQFF

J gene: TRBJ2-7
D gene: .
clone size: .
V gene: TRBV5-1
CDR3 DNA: TGCGCCAGCAGCTTGGGGATCTACACCTCCTACGAGCAGTACTTC
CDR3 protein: CASSLGIYTSYEQYF

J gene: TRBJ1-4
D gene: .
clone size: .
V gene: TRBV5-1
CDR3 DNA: TGCGCCAGCAGCTTGGGAATGGGGGGTGAAAAACTGTTTTTT
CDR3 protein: CASSLGMGGEKLFF

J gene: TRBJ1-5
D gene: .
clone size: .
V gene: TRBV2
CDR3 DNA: TGTGCCAGCAGTGAACAACCCGATCAGCCCCAGCATTTT
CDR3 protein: CASSEQPDQPQHF

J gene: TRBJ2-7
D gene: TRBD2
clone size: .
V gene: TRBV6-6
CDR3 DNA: TGTGCCAGCACCCACCGCCTAGCGGGAGGATCCTACGAGCAGTACTTC
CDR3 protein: CASTHRLAGGSYEQYF

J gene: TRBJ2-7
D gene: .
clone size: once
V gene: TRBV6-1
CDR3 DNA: TGTGCCAGCTCTGAGACTAGCTACGAGCAGTACTTC
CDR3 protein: CASSETSYEQYF

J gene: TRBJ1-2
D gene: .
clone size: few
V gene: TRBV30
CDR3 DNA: TGTGCCTGGAGTGTACCCCCCTACTATGGCTACACCTTC
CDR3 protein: CAWSVPPYYGYTF

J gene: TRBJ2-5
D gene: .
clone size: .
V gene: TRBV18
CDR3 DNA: TGTGCCAGCTCACCCCCAGGCAGCGGCCAAGAGACCCAGTACTTC
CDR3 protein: CASSPPGSGQETQYF

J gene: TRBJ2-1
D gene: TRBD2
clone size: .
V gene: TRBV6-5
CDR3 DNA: TGTGCCAGCAGTTACCCCACGACTAGCGGGGGACAAGAGCAGTTCTTC
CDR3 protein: CASSYPTTSGGQEQFF

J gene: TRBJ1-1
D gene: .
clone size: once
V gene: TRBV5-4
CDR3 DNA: TGTGCCAGCAGCTTGGAGGGTACTGAAGCTTTCTTT
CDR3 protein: CASSLEGTEAFF

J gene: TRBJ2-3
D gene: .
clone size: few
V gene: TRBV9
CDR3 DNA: TGTGCCAGCAGCCCCGGAGTAGTGGAGGCAGATACGCAGTATTTT
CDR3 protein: CASSPGVVEADTQYF

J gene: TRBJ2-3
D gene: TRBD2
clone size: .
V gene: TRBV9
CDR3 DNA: TGTGCCAGCAGCTTCCTAGCGGGAGGAGCGGATACGCAGTATTTT
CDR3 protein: CASSFLAGGADTQYF

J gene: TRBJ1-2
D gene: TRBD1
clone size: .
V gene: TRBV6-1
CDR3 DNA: TGTGCCAGCAGTGAAGCCGCGGACAGGGGACGGCTCTATGGCTACACCTTC
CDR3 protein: CASSEAADRGRLYGYTF

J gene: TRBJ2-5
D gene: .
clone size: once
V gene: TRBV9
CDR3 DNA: TGTGCCAGCAGCGTAGGAGGATCTGGAAAGACCCAGTACTTC
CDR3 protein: CASSVGGSGKTQYF

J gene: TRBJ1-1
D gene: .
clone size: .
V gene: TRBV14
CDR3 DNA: TGTGCCAGCAGCACCCACCGGGCCCCCTATGGAGAAGCTTTCTTT
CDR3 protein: CASSTHRAPYGEAFF

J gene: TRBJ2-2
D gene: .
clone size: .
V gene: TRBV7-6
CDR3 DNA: TGTGCCAGCAGCTTAGCCGGACGGACCGGGGAGCTGTTTTTT
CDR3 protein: CASSLAGRTGELFF

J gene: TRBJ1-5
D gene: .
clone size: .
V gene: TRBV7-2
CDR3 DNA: TGTGCCAGCAGCTTAGCGGACAGCCTGGTTGACAATCAGCCCCAGCATTTT
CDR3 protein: CASSLADSLVDNQPQHF

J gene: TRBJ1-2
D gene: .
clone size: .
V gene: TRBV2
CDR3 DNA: TGTGCCAGCAGTGATCCGCAGGGGTTCGATGGCTACACCTTC
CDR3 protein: CASSDPQGFDGYTF

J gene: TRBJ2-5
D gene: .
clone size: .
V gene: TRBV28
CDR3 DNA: TGTGCCAGCAGTTTAGTGGCAGCGGCGGAGACCCAGTACTTC
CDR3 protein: CASSLVAAAETQYF

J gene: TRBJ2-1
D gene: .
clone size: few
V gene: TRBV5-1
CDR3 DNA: TGCGCCAGCAGCCTACTCTCGTCTAGCCCGGTCCTCGGCTATGAGCAGTTCTTC
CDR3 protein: CASSLLSSSPVLGYEQFF

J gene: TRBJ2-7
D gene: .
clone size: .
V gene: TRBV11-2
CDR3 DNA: TGTGCCAGCAGCATCCCCGGGACGACTTCCTACGAGCAGTACTTC
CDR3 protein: CASSIPGTTSYEQYF

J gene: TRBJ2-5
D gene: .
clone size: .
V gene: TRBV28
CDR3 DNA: TGTGCCAGCAGTTTGCAGGGATTAGGGCAAGAGACCCAGTACTTC
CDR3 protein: CASSLQGLGQETQYF

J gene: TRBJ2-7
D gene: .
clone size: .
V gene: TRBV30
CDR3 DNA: TGTGCCTGGAGAGTTCCGGGACGCCTTACCTACGAGCAGTACTTC
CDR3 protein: CAWRVPGRLTYEQYF

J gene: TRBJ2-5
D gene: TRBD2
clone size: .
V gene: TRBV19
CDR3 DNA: TGTGCCAGTAGTACACTGACGGGAGGGCCAGAGACCCAGTACTTC
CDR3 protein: CASSTLTGGPETQYF

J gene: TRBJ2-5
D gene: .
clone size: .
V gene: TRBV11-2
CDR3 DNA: TGTGCCAGCAGCTCGTCCGGGCAAGAGACCCAGTACTTC
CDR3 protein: CASSSSGQETQYF

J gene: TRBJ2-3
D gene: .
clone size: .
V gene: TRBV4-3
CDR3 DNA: TGCGCCAGCAGCCCAGGGAGGGGGGCGGATACGCAGTATTTT
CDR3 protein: CASSPGRGADTQYF

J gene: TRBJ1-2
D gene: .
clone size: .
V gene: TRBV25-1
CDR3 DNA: TGTGCCAGCTCCCCCCTCGGAGATAACTATGGCTACACCTTC
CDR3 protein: CASSPLGDNYGYTF

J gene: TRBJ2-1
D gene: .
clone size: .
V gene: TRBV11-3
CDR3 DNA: TGTGCCAGCAGCTTAGACAGGTTTAATGAGCAGTTCTTC
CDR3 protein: CASSLDRFNEQFF